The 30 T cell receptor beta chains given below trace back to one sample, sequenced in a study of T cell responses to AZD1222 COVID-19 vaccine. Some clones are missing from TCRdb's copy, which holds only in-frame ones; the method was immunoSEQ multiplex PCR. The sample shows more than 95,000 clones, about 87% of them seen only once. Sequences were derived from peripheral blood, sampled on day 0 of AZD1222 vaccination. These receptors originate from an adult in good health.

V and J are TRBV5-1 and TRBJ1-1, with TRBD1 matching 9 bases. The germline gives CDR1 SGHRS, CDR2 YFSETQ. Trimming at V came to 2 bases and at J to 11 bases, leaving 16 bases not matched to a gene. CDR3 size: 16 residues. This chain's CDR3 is CASSFAAGTGRKEAFF. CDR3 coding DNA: TGCGCCAGCAGCTTCGCAGCAGGGACAGGGCGCAAGGAGGCTTTCTTT.

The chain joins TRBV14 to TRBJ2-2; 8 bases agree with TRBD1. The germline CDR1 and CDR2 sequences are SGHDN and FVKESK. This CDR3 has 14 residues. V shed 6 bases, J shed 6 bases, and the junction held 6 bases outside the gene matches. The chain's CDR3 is CASRGQGRPGELFF. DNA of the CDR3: TGTGCCAGCAGAGGACAGGGAAGACCCGGGGAGCTGTTTTTT.

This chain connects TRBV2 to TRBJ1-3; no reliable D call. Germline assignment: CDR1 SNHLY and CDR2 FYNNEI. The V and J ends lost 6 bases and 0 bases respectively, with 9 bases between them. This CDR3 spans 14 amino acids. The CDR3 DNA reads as TGTGCCAGCAGAGGTAGCATCTCTGGAAACACCATATATTTT. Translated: CASRGSISGNTIYF.

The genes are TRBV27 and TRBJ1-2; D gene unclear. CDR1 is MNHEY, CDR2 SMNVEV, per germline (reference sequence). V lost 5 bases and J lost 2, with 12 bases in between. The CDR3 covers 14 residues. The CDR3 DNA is TGTGCCAGCAGTCCGCGGGTCTCCAACTATGGCTACACCTTC. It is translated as CASSPRVSNYGYTF.

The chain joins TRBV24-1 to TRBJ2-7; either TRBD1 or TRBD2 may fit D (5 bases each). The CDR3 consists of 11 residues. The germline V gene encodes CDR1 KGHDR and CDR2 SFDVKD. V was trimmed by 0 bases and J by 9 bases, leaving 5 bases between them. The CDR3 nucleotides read TGTGCCACCAGTGATTTGGGGGGGCAGTACTTC. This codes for CATSDLGGQYF.

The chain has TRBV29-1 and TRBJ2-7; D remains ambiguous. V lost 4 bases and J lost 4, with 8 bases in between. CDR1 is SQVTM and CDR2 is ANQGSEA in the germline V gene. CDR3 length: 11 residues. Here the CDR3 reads CSVADGYEQYF. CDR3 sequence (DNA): TGCAGCGTTGCGGACGGTTACGAGCAGTACTTC.

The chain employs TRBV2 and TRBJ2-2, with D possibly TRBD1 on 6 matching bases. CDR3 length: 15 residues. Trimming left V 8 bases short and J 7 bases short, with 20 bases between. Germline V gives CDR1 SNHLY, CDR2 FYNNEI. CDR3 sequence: CASCASGTKVGELFF. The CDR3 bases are TGTGCCAGCTGCGCCTCCGGGACAAAGGTCGGGGAGCTGTTTTTT.

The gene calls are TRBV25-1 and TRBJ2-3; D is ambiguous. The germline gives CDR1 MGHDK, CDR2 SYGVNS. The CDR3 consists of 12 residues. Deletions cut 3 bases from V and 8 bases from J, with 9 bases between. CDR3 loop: CASSEALGTQYF. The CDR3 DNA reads TGTGCCAGCAGTGAGGCTTTAGGTACGCAGTATTTT.

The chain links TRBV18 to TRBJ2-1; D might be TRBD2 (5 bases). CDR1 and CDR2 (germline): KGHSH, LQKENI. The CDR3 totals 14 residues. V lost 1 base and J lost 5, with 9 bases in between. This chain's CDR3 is CASSPLASHNEQFF. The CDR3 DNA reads TGTGCCAGCTCACCACTGGCTAGCCACAATGAGCAGTTCTTC.

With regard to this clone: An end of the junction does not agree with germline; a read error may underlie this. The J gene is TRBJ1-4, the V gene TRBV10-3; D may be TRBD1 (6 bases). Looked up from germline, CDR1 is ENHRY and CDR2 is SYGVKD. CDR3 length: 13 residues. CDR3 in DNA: TGTGCCATCAGATGGGACACTACTGAAAAACTGTTTTTT. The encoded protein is CAIRWDTTEKLFF.

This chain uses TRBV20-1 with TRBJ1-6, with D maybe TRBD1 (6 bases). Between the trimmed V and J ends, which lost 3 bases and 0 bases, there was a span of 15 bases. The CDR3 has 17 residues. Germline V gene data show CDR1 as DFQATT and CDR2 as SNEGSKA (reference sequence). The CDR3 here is CSASVRGSRSYNSPLHF. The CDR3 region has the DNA TGCAGTGCTAGTGTCAGGGGTTCGCGCTCCTATAATTCACCCCTCCACTTT.

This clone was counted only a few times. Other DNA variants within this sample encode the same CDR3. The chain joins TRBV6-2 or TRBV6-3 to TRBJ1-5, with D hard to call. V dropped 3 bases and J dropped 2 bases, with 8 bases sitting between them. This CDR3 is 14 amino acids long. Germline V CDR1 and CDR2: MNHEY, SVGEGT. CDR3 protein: CASSYSSRNQPQHF. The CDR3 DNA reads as TGTGCCAGCAGTTATTCGAGTCGCAATCAGCCCCAGCATTTT.

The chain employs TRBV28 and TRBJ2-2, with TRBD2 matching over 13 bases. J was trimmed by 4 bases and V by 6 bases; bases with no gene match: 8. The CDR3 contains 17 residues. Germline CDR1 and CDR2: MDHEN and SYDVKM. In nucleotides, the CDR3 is TGTGCCAGCAGATGGACTAGCGGGAGTGCAGCCACCGGGGAGCTGTTTTTT. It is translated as CASRWTSGSAATGELFF.

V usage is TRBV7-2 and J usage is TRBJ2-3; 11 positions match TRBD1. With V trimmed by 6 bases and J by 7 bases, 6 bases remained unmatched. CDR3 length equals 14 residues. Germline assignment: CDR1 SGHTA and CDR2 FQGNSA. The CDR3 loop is CASSLGTGGNTQYF. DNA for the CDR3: TGTGCCAGCAGTCTCGGGACAGGGGGAAATACGCAGTATTTT.

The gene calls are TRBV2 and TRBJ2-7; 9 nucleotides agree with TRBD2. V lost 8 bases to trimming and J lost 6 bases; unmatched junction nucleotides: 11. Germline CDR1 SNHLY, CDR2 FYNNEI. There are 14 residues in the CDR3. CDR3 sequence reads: CASSLAGGSPEQYF. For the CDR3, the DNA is TGTGCCAGCTCTTTGGCGGGAGGGTCCCCCGAGCAGTACTTC. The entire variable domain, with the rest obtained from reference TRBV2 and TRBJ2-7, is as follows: EPEVTQTPSHQVTQMGQEVILRCVPISNHLYFYWYRQILGQKVEFLVSFYNNEISEKSEIFDDQFSVERPDGSNFTLKIRSTKLEDSAMYFCASSLAGGSPEQYFGPGTRLTVT.

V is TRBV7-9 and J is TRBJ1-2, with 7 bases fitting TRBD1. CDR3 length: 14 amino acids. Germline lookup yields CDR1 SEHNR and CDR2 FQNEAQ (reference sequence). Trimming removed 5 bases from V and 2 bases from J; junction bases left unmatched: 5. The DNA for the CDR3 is TGTGCCAGCAGCCCACAGGGGCACAACTATGGCTACACCTTC. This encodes CASSPQGHNYGYTF.

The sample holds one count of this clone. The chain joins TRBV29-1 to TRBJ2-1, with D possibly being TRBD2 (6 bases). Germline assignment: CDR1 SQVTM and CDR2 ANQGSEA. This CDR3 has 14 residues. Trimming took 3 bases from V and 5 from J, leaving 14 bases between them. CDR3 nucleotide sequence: TGCAGCGTTGAGAGGTTTGGCGGGAACAATGAGCAGTTCTTC. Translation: CSVERFGGNNEQFF.

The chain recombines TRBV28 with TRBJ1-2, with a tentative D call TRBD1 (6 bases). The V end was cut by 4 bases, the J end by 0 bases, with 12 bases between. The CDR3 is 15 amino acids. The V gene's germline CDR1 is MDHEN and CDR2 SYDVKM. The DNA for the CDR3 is TGTGCCAGCAGTTCGGGGGGCGCAGCTAACTATGGCTACACCTTC. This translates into CASSSGGAANYGYTF.

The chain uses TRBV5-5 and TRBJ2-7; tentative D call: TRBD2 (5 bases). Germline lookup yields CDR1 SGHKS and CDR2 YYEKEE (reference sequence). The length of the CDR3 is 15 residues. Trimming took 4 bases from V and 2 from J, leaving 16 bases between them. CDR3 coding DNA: TGTGCCAGCAGCCTGTCGGGAAGCGGAACCTACGAGCAGTACTTC. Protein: CASSLSGSGTYEQYF.

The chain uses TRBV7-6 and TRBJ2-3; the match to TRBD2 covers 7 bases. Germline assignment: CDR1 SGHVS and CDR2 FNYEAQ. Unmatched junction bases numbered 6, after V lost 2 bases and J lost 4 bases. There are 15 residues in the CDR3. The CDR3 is CASSLRGGVSDTQYF. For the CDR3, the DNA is TGTGCCAGCAGCTTACGGGGAGGGGTCTCAGATACGCAGTATTTT.

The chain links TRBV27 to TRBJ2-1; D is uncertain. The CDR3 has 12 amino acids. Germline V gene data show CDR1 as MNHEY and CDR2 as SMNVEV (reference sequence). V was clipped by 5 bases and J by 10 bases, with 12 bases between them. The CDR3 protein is CASSPFVGEQFF. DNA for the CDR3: TGTGCCAGCAGTCCCTTCGTGGGGGAGCAGTTCTTC.

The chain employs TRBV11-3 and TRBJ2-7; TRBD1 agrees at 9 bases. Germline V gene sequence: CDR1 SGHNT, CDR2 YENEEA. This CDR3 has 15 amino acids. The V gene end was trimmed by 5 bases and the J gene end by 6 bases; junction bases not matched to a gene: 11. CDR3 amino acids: CASSPGQGAIGEQYF. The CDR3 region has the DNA TGTGCCAGCAGCCCGGGACAGGGTGCGATTGGCGAGCAGTACTTC.

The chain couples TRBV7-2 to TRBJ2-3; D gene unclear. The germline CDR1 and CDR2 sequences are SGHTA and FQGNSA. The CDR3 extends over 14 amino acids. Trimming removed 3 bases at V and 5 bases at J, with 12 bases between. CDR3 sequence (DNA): TGTGCCAGCAGCTTGACCTCAATGGGAGATACGCAGTATTTT. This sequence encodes CASSLTSMGDTQYF.

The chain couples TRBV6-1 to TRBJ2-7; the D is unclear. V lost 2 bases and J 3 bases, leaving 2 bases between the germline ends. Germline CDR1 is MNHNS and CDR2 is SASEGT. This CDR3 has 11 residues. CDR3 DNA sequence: TGTGCCAGCAGTGAACGCTACGAGCAGTACTTC. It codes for CASSERYEQYF.

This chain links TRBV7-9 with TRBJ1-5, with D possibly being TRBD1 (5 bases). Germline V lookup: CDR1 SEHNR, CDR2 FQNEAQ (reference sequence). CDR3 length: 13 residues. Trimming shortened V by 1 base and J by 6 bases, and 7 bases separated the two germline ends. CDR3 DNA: TGTGCCAGCAGCTTAGGTCAGGGTCAGCCCCAGCATTTT. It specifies CASSLGQGQPQHF.

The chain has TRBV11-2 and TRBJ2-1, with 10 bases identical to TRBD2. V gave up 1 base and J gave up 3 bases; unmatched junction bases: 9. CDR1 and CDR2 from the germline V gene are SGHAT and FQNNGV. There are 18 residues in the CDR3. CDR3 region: CASSLVYLGLAVYNEQFF. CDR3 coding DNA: TGTGCCAGCAGCTTAGTCTATCTAGGACTAGCGGTCTACAATGAGCAGTTCTTC. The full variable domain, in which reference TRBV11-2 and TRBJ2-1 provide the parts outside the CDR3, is EAGVAQSPRYKIIEKRQSVAFWCNPISGHATLYWYQQILGQGPKLLIQFQNNGVVDDSQLPKDRFSAERLKGVDSTLKIQPAKLEDSAVYLCASSLVYLGLAVYNEQFFGPGTRLTVL.

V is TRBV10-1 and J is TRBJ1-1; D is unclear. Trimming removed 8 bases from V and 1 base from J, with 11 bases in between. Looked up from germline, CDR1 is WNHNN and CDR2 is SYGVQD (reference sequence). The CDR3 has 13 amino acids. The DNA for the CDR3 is TGCGCCAGCGCGTGGTCTAAGAACACTGAAGCTTTCTTT. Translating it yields CASAWSKNTEAFF.

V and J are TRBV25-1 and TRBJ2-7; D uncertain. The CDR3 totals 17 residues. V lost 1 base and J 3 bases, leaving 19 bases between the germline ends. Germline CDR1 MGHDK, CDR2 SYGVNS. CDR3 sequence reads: CASSELNGDQDRYEQYF. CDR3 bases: TGTGCCAGCAGTGAATTAAATGGAGACCAGGATCGCTACGAGCAGTACTTC.

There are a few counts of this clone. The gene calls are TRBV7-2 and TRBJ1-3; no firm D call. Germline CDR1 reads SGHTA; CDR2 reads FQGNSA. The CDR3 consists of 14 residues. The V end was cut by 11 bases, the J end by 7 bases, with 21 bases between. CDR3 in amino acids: CAWPLADIRNTIYF. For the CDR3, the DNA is TGTGCCTGGCCCCTGGCGGATATTCGGAACACCATATATTTT.

CDR3 amino acids: CASSYRTTDTQYF. In DNA form, the CDR3 reads TGTGCCAGCAGTTACCGGACAACAGATACGCAGTATTTT. The genes are TRBV6-2 or TRBV6-3 and TRBJ2-3; D possibly corresponds to TRBD1 (5 bases). The CDR3 runs 13 residues. Trimming stripped 2 bases from V and 3 bases from J, with 6 bases between. Germline V gene lookup returns CDR1 MNHEY and CDR2 SVGEGT.